This T cell receptor (beta chain) was sequenced for a study of blood T cell repertoires in COVID-19. With regard to this clone: Relative to the germline gene, one junction end is altered; a read error may explain this.

This CDR3 is 15 amino acids long. Germline V lookup: CDR1 LNHDA, CDR2 SQIVND (reference sequence). The assay was immunoSEQ multiplex PCR, and TCRdb's table has in-frame clones only and misses some. This sample has about 180,000 clones, with more than 85% found just once. The sequence was obtained from a human donor with acute COVID-19. The donor label of this sample is uncertain. The gene calls are TRBV19 and TRBJ2-3, with 8 bases identical to TRBD2. The sequencing input was PBMCs or T cells enriched from blood (not recorded which). CDR3 loop: CASSPGAGGTDMQYF. The DNA for the CDR3 is TGTGCCAGTAGCCCGGGGGCGGGAGGCACAGATATGCAGTATTTT.